The following is a T cell receptor beta chain sequence with its context. This CDR3 comprises 16 residues. Germline assignment: CDR1 SGHNT and CDR2 YYREEE (reference sequence). Trimming at V came to 5 bases and at J to 0 bases, leaving 6 bases not matched to a gene. The sample comes from a study of OX40 agonist ivuxolimab in advanced cancers. Profiling relied on immunoSEQ multiplex PCR, and the TCRdb table lists in-frame clones only, not all of them. This repertoire shows 60,000 to 75,000 clones, around 90% found once; its top ten account for roughly 5%. Baseline was the first blood sampling point, followed by cycle 4 day 1 and cycle 7 day 1.

The chain joins TRBV5-4 to TRBJ2-2; 8 bases are a match to TRBD2. The sequenced sample was CD4+ or CD8+ T cells sorted from blood, obtained in a trial of the OX40 agonist ivuxolimab. The receptor's source is an adult with an advanced solid tumor such as melanoma, head and neck, liver or kidney cancer. This CDR3 is CASSSSGGANTGELFF. CDR3 DNA sequence: TGTGCCAGCAGTTCCAGCGGGGGTGCGAACACCGGGGAGCTGTTTTTT.